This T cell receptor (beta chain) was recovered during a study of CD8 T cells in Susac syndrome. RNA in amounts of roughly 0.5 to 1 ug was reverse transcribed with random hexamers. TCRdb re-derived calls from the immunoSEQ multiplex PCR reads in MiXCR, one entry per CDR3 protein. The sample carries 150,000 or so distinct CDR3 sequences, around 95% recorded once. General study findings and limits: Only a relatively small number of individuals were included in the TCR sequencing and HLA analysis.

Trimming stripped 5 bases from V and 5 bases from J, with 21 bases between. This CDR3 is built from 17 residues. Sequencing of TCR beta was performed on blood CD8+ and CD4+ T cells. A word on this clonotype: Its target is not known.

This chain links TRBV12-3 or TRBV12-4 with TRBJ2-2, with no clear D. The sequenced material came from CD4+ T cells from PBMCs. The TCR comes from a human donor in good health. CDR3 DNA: TGTGCCAGCAGTCCCTCCCGGCGGACCGGTGGAACCGGGGAGCTGTTTTTT. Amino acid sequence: CASSPSRRTGGTGELFF.